The 30 T cell receptor beta chains presented below share a single source sample, sequenced in a study of T cell responses to AZD1222 COVID-19 vaccine. Sequenced by immunoSEQ multiplex PCR; TCRdb stores in-frame clones only, minus some. In the table there are 150,000 to 180,000 clones, less than 90% of which are singletons. Sequencing was performed on peripheral blood, taken on day 0 of AZD1222 vaccination. The origin of the receptors is an adult in good health.

This clone showed up just once. The genes are TRBV9 and TRBJ1-2; D unresolved. Germline CDR1 and CDR2: SGDLS and YYNGEE. V shed 3 bases and J shed 8 bases, with 20 bases lying between them. This CDR3 is 15 amino acids long. DNA of the CDR3: TGTGCCAGCAGCGGGCGGCTGGGTGCCTTATTAGGCTACACCTTC. Amino acid sequence: CASSGRLGALLGYTF.

The count of this clone is one. The rearrangement links TRBV9 to TRBJ1-3; no reliable D call. CDR1 and CDR2 (germline): SGDLS, YYNGEE. Trimming left V 0 bases short and J 0 bases short, with 10 bases between. This CDR3 spans 16 amino acids. This CDR3 reads CASSVGGRDSGNTIYF. The CDR3 DNA is TGTGCCAGCAGCGTAGGAGGCCGAGACTCTGGAAACACCATATATTTT.

The chain carries TRBV7-2 and TRBJ2-3, with D perhaps being TRBD1 or TRBD2 (5 bases each). Germline V gene data show CDR1 as SGHTA and CDR2 as FQGNSA. The CDR3 sequence is 14 residues long. Trimming removed 2 bases from V and 2 bases from J, with 8 bases in between. The CDR3 bases are TGTGCCAGCAGCTTACGGGACGCCACAGATACGCAGTATTTT. Amino acid sequence: CASSLRDATDTQYF.

The rearrangement links TRBV5-1 to TRBJ2-1; 12 nucleotides match TRBD2. The CDR3 length is 18 residues. Looked up from germline, CDR1 is SGHRS and CDR2 is YFSETQ. J was trimmed by 8 bases and V by 4 bases; bases with no gene match: 16. CDR3 sequence: CASSAESPGTSGRDEQFF. CDR3 DNA: TGCGCCAGCAGCGCAGAGTCTCCCGGGACTAGCGGGCGGGATGAGCAGTTCTTC.

The CDR3 bases are TGTGCCAGCAGCTTAGCGGGCCTAGCGGGGGTAAATACGCAGTATTTT. This encodes CASSLAGLAGVNTQYF. This rearrangement joins TRBV7-8 to TRBJ2-3, with TRBD2 identical over 10 bases. This CDR3 region has 16 residues. V lost 0 bases and J lost 7; bases outside the gene matches: 7. CDR1 and CDR2 (germline): SGHVS, FQNEAQ.

The rearrangement links TRBV7-9 to TRBJ1-6; D remains unclear. The germline V and J ends were trimmed by 3 bases and 9 bases, with 12 bases remaining between them. The CDR3 runs to 14 residues. Per the germline V gene, CDR1 is SEHNR and CDR2 is FQNEAQ (reference sequence). DNA of the CDR3: TGTGCCAGCAGCTTCGGGCTACCGAGTTCACCCCTCCACTTT. This gives the protein CASSFGLPSSPLHF.

The V and J genes are TRBV7-2 and TRBJ1-2; D ambiguous. This CDR3 has 15 amino acids. V was cut by 0 bases and J by 4 bases, with 12 bases left in between. Germline-derived CDR1 and CDR2 are SGHTA and FQGNSA. CDR3 loop: CASSLAVRAGYGYTF. The CDR3, as DNA: TGTGCCAGCAGCTTAGCGGTCCGGGCTGGCTATGGCTACACCTTC.

This clone was seen a handful of times. The genes are TRBV28 and TRBJ1-2, with D perhaps TRBD1 (6 bases). The V gene lost 3 bases and the J gene lost 7 bases, with 15 bases spanning the gap. Germline values: CDR1 MDHEN, CDR2 SYDVKM. CDR3 length: 14 residues. The CDR3 here is CASSFMGGRGGYTF. The CDR3 DNA reads TGTGCCAGCAGTTTTATGGGGGGCAGAGGTGGCTACACCTTC.

The gene calls are TRBV4-3 and TRBJ1-1; D unclear. CDR3 length equals 14 residues. CDR1 and CDR2 from the germline V gene are LGHNA and YSLEER. V lost 1 base, J lost 0 bases, and 6 bases lay in between. Here the CDR3 reads CASSQVGMNTEAFF. CDR3 sequence (DNA): TGCGCCAGCAGCCAAGTAGGAATGAACACTGAAGCTTTCTTT.

The chain recombines TRBV24-1 with TRBJ1-2, with D uncertain. Germline V gene sequence: CDR1 KGHDR, CDR2 SFDVKD. V was cut by 0 bases and J by 8 bases, with 3 bases left in between. The CDR3 covers 11 residues. The CDR3 DNA follows: TGTGCCACCAGTGATTTGCGGGGCTACACCTTC. The encoded protein is CATSDLRGYTF.

The V and J genes are TRBV6-5 and TRBJ1-4; possible D gene TRBD1, 5 bases. The length of the CDR3 is 13 residues. Trimming cost V 7 bases and J 8 bases, with 14 bases left between them. Per germline, CDR1 MNHEY and CDR2 SVGAGI. CDR3: CASKTAGGEKLFF. The CDR3, as DNA: TGTGCCAGCAAAACTGCCGGGGGGGAAAAACTGTTTTTT.

This sequence joins TRBV11-2 and TRBJ2-7, with TRBD2 as a possible D gene (6 bases). CDR1 and CDR2 from the germline V gene are SGHAT and FQNNGV. The CDR3 sequence is 14 residues long. The V gene lost 6 bases and the J gene lost 3 bases, with 15 bases spanning the gap. As DNA, the CDR3 is TGTGCCAGCAGTCCGGGACTTTCGGGCTACGAGCAGTACTTC. It specifies CASSPGLSGYEQYF.

CDR3 in DNA: TGTGCCAGCAGCCAAGGGGCCTCCAGGGTCTACACCTTC. It encodes CASSQGASRVYTF. The rearrangement joins TRBV3-1 (or the pseudogene TRBV3-2) to TRBJ1-2; D is possibly TRBD1 (5 bases). Germline V gene sequence: CDR1 LGHDT, CDR2 YNNKEL (reference sequence). There are 13 residues in the CDR3. V was cut by 1 base and J by 10 bases, with 13 bases left in between.

CDR3 nucleotide sequence: TGTGCCAGCAGCCAAGAGGCGTCCTACACCTTC. This encodes CASSQEASYTF. The chain uses TRBV4-2 and TRBJ1-2; D is unclear. The ends were cut back, 0 bases at V and 10 bases at J, with 6 bases in the middle. Germline V gene lookup returns CDR1 LGHNA and CDR2 YNFKEQ. The CDR3 has 11 residues.

The chain carries TRBV10-3 and TRBJ2-3, with D possibly being TRBD2 (7 bases). Deletions cut 6 bases from V and 3 bases from J, with 13 bases between. There are 14 residues in the CDR3. Germline V gene lookup returns CDR1 ENHRY and CDR2 SYGVKD. CDR3 DNA sequence: TGTGCCATCAGGCTCGGGGGGCCTACAGATACGCAGTATTTT. This encodes CAIRLGGPTDTQYF.

A few counts support this clone. This rearrangement joins TRBV10-3 to TRBJ1-1, with no clear D. Deletions cut 6 bases from V and 1 base from J, with 9 bases between. CDR1 is ENHRY and CDR2 is SYGVKD in the germline V gene. This CDR3 contains 13 residues. The CDR3 DNA sequence: TGTGCCATCAGCTCAACAGCGAACACTGAAGCTTTCTTT. Protein product: CAISSTANTEAFF.

J is TRBJ2-1 and V is TRBV5-1, with D possibly TRBD1 on 6 matching bases. V was pared by 5 bases and J by 5 bases, with 14 bases between. The length of the CDR3 is 14 residues. Germline V lookup: CDR1 SGHRS, CDR2 YFSETQ. Written as DNA, the CDR3 is TGCGCCAGCAGTCTAGGGGGAACCCACAATGAGCAGTTCTTC. It translates to CASSLGGTHNEQFF.

This chain links TRBV6-5 with TRBJ1-2, with 7 bases matching TRBD1. The CDR3 is 14 residues long. Losses at the gene ends were 7 bases for V and 6 bases for J; bases not matched to a gene: 11. Germline V gene sequence: CDR1 MNHEY, CDR2 SVGAGI. The DNA for the CDR3 is TGTGCCAGCACGTCTTACAGGGGTTTTCATGGCTACACCTTC. It translates to CASTSYRGFHGYTF.

This rearrangement joins TRBV6-1 to TRBJ2-5; D may correspond to TRBD1 or TRBD2 (5 bases each). The CDR3 runs to 14 residues. V gave up 2 bases and J gave up 7 bases, with 14 bases separating them. Germline V gene sequence: CDR1 MNHNS, CDR2 SASEGT. The CDR3 reads CASSEFTGGWTQYF. CDR3 nucleotide sequence: TGTGCCAGCAGTGAATTTACAGGCGGGTGGACCCAGTACTTC.

This chain links TRBV5-5 with TRBJ1-4; tentatively, D is TRBD1 (5 bases). Per the germline V gene, CDR1 is SGHKS and CDR2 is YYEKEE (reference sequence). The CDR3 has 18 amino acids. V was pared by 4 bases and J by 4 bases, with 23 bases between. Here the CDR3 DNA reads TGTGCCAGCAGCCCGGTGTTAAGGGGAAATACTGTTAATGAAAAACTGTTTTTT. Residues: CASSPVLRGNTVNEKLFF.

This chain uses TRBV19 with TRBJ2-7; TRBD1 aligns across 9 bases. This CDR3 region has 15 residues. Trimming cost V 5 bases and J 3 bases; bases outside gene matches: 8. The germline gives CDR1 LNHDA, CDR2 SQIVND (reference sequence). The CDR3 DNA sequence: TGTGCCAGTAGTCCCGGACAGGGGCACGTCTACGAGCAGTACTTC. This sequence encodes CASSPGQGHVYEQYF.

The V call is TRBV13, the J call TRBJ2-2, with unresolved D. Trimming took off 3 bases at V and 0 bases at J, with 8 bases between the two ends. Germline V gene sequence: CDR1 PRHDT, CDR2 FYEKMQ (reference sequence). The CDR3 contains 15 residues. Here the CDR3 reads CASSLGSPNTGELFF. The CDR3 DNA is TGTGCCAGCAGCTTGGGTTCTCCGAACACCGGGGAGCTGTTTTTT.

The chain links TRBV9 to TRBJ2-7; D ambiguous. The CDR3 contains 15 residues. V was clipped by 0 bases and J by 3 bases, with 13 bases between them. The V gene's germline CDR1 is SGDLS and CDR2 YYNGEE. This CDR3 reads CASSVAGTRIYEQYF. The CDR3 DNA is TGTGCCAGCAGCGTAGCTGGTACCCGCATCTACGAGCAGTACTTC.

The genes are TRBV7-8 and TRBJ2-2; D is possibly TRBD1 (5 bases). The CDR3 covers 13 residues. Per germline, CDR1 SGHVS and CDR2 FQNEAQ. Trimming shortened V by 5 bases and J by 7 bases, and 11 bases separated the two germline ends. The CDR3 here is CASSRLGVGELFF. CDR3 DNA: TGTGCCAGCAGCCGGTTAGGGGTCGGGGAGCTGTTTTTT.

The V call is TRBV28, the J call TRBJ1-6; 9 bases are shared with TRBD1. The CDR3 consists of 15 residues. Losses at the gene ends were 3 bases for V and 7 bases for J; bases not matched to a gene: 4. The V gene's germline CDR1 is MDHEN and CDR2 SYDVKM. CDR3 loop: CASSFGGTGNSPLHF. CDR3 in DNA: TGTGCCAGCAGTTTTGGCGGGACAGGGAATTCACCCCTCCACTTT.

For this clone: At one of its ends the junction is not consistent with the germline gene, which may arise from a read error. Distinct nucleotide sequences in the sample also encode this CDR3. The chain carries TRBV10-2 and TRBJ2-1; 8 nucleotides align to TRBD2. CDR1 and CDR2 (germline): WSHSY, SAAADI. This CDR3 has 15 amino acids. As DNA, the CDR3 is TGCGCCAGCAGCCGGACTAGCAGAGCCTATAATGAGCAGTTCTTC. Translation: CASSRTSRAYNEQFF.

This clone was seen only once. This rearrangement joins TRBV18 to TRBJ1-3; 9 nucleotides line up with TRBD1. Germline V gives CDR1 KGHSH, CDR2 LQKENI. The junction had 6 bases not matched to a gene; V was cut back by 2 bases and J by 4 bases. The CDR3 totals 16 residues. The CDR3 DNA is TGTGCCAGCTCACCAGGACAGGGGTTTGGAGGAAACACCATATATTTT. It yields the protein CASSPGQGFGGNTIYF. Together with reference TRBV18 and TRBJ1-3, the CDR3 gives the full variable domain: NAGVMQNPRHLVRRRGQEARLRCSPMKGHSHVYWYRQLPEEGLKFMVYLQKENIIDESGMPKERFSAEFPKEGPSILRIQQVVRGDSAAYFCASSPGQGFGGNTIYFGEGSWLTVV.

This chain links TRBV7-2 with TRBJ2-7, with D perhaps TRBD2 (6 bases). Trimming pared 6 bases from V and 2 bases from J, leaving 23 bases between. Germline CDR1 and CDR2: SGHTA and FQGNSA. The CDR3 has 17 amino acids. CDR3 in amino acids: CASSQTHEGGAPYEQYF. DNA for the CDR3: TGTGCCAGCAGTCAAACCCACGAGGGAGGCGCGCCCTACGAGCAGTACTTC.

J is TRBJ1-2 and V is TRBV7-2; 7 bases map to TRBD1. Trimming removed 4 bases from V and 6 bases from J; junction bases left unmatched: 5. CDR3 length: 13 residues. Germline CDR1 is SGHTA and CDR2 is FQGNSA. Here the CDR3 reads CASSSQGTDGYTF. CDR3 sequence (DNA): TGTGCCAGCAGCTCACAGGGGACCGATGGCTACACCTTC.

This chain joins TRBV9 and TRBJ2-3; possible D gene TRBD2, 7 bases. V shed 4 bases and J shed 4 bases, with 16 bases lying between them. The CDR3 loop spans 15 amino acids. The germline CDR1 and CDR2 sequences are SGDLS and YYNGEE. The CDR3 loop is CASSTDGGPPDTQYF. DNA for the CDR3: TGTGCCAGCAGCACTGACGGGGGGCCGCCAGATACGCAGTATTTT.